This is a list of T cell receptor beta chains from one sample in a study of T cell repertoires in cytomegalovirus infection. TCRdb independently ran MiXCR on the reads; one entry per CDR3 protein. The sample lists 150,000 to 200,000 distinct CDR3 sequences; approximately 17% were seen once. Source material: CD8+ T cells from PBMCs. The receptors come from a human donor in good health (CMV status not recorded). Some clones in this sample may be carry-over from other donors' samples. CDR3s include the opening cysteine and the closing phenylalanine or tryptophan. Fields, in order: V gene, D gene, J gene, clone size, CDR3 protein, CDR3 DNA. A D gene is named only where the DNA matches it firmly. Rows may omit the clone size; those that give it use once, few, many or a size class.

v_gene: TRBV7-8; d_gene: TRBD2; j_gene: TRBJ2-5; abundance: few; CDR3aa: CASSFASGRAVRETQYF; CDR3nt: TGTGCCAGCAGCTTCGCTAGCGGGAGGGCCGTTAGAGAGACCCAGTACTTC
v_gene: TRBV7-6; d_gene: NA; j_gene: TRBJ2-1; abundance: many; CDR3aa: CASSPRGGEQFF; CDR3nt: TGTGCCAGCAGCCCGAGGGGCGGGGAGCAGTTCTTC
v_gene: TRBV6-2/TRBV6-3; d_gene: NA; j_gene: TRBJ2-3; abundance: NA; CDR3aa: CASTPWRGITDTQYF; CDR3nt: TGTGCCAGCACCCCCTGGAGGGGAATCACAGATACGCAGTATTTT
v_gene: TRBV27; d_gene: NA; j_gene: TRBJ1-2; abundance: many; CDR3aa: CASSLSQARGYTF; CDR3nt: TGTGCCAGCAGTTTATCCCAGGCACGCGGCTACACCTTC
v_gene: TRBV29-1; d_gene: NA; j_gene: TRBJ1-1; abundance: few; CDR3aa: CSVEGVSGAFF; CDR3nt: TGCAGCGTTGAAGGAGTCTCTGGGGCTTTCTTT
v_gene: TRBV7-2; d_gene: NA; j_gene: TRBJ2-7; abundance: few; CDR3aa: CASSPGMLYEQYF; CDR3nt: TGTGCCAGCAGTCCCGGGATGCTATACGAGCAGTACTTC
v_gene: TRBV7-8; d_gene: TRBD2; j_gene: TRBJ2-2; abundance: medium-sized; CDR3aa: CASSPTSGRPDTGELFF; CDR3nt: TGTGCCAGCAGCCCTACTAGCGGGAGGCCGGACACCGGGGAGCTGTTTTTT
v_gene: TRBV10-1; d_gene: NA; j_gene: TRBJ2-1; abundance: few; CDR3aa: CASSVRTDYNEQFF; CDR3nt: TGCGCCAGCAGTGTAAGGACGGACTACAATGAGCAGTTCTTC
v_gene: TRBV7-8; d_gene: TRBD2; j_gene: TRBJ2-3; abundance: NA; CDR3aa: CASIFGLVGTDTQYF; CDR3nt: TGTGCCAGCATCTTCGGACTAGTTGGCACAGATACGCAGTATTTT
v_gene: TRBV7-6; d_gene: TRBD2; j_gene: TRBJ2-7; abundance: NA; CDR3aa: CASSLEGLGDYEQYF; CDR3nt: TGTGCCAGCAGCTTAGAGGGACTAGGGGATTACGAGCAGTACTTC
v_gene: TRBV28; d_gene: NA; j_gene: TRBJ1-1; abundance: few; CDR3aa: CASSRGRPNTEAFF; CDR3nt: TGTGCCAGCAGCCGGGGACGGCCGAACACTGAAGCTTTCTTT
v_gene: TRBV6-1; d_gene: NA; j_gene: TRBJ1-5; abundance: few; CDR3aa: CASRRTPESNQPQHF; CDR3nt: TGTGCCAGCAGAAGGACACCTGAGAGCAATCAGCCCCAGCATTTT
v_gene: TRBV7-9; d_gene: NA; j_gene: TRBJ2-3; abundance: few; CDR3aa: CASSQADYTQYF; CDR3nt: TGTGCCAGCAGCCAAGCCGATTATACGCAGTATTTT
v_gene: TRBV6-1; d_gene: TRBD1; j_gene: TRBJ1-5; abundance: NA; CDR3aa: CASSEWQGVYNQPQHF; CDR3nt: TGTGCCAGCAGTGAATGGCAGGGGGTCTACAATCAGCCCCAGCATTTT
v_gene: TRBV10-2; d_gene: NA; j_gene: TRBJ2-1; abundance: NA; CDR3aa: CATQELAIDEQFF; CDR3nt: TGCGCCACCCAAGAGCTAGCGATCGATGAGCAGTTCTTC
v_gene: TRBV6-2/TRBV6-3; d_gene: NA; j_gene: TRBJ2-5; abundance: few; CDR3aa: CASSWTRDPQETQYF; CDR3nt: TGTGCCAGCAGTTGGACCCGGGACCCGCAAGAGACCCAGTACTTC
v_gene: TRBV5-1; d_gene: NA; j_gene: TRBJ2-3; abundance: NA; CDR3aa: CASSTSRGDTQYF; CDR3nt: TGCGCCAGCAGCACTAGTCGCGGGGATACGCAGTATTTT
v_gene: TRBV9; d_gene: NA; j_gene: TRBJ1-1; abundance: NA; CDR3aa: CASSGRRSTEAFF; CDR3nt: TGTGCCAGCAGCGGACGGAGAAGCACTGAAGCTTTCTTT
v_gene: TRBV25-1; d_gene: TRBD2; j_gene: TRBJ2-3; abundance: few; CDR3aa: CASRGAFSGRTDTQYF; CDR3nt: TGTGCCAGCAGAGGGGCGTTTAGCGGGAGGACAGATACGCAGTATTTT
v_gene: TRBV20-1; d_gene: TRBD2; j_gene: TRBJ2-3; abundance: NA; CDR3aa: CSAREASGYTDTQYF; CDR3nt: TGCAGTGCTAGAGAGGCTAGCGGTTACACAGATACGCAGTATTTT
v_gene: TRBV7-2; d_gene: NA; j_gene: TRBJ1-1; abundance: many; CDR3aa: CASSPRAGREGTEAFF; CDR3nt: TGTGCCAGCAGCCCCAGGGCAGGCAGGGAGGGCACTGAAGCTTTCTTT
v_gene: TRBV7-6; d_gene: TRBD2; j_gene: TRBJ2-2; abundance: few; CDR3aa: CASSLDPSGGNTGELFF; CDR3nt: TGTGCCAGCAGCTTAGACCCTAGCGGAGGTAACACCGGGGAGCTGTTTTTT
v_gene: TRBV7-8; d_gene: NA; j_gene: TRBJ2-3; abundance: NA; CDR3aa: CASSGTASTDTQYF; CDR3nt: TGTGCCAGCAGCGGAACCGCGTCCACAGATACGCAGTATTTT
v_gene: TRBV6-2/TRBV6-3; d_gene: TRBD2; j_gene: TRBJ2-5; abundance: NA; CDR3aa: CASSDTSGGGETQYF; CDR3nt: TGTGCCAGCAGTGACACTAGCGGAGGGGGGGAGACCCAGTACTTC
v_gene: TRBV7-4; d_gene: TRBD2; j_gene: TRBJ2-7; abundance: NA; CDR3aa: CASSLLAGEHEQYF; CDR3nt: TGTGCCAGCAGCTTACTAGCGGGAGAACACGAGCAGTACTTC
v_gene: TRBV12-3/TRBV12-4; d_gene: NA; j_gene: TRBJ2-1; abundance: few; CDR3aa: CAIGGSYNEQFF; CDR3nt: TGTGCCATTGGGGGCTCCTACAATGAGCAGTTCTTC
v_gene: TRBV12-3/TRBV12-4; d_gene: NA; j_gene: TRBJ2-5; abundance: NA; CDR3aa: CASSFIAQETQYF; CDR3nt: TGTGCCAGCAGTTTTATCGCTCAAGAGACCCAGTACTTC
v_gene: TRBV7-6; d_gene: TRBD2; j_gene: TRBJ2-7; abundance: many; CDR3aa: CASSLGPGGEDEQYF; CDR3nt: TGTGCCAGCAGCTTAGGGCCGGGAGGGGAGGACGAGCAGTACTTC
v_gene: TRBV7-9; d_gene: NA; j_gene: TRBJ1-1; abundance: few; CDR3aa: CASSFNPGDAFF; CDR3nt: TGTGCCAGCAGCTTTAATCCAGGAGACGCTTTCTTT
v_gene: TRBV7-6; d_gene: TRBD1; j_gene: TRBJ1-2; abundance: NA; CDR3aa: CASSLGGTGGYGYTF; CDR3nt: TGTGCCAGCAGCTTAGGAGGAACAGGGGGGTATGGCTACACCTTC
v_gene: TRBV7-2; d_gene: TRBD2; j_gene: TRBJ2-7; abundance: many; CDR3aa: CASSRGLAGFTYEQYF; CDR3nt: TGTGCCAGCAGCCGGGGACTAGCGGGATTCACTTACGAGCAGTACTTC
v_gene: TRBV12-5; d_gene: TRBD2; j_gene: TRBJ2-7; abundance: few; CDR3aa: CASGLVGGGYEQYF; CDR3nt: TGTGCTAGTGGTTTGGTCGGCGGGGGATACGAGCAGTACTTC
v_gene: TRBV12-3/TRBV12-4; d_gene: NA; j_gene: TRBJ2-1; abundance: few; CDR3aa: CASSHANEQFF; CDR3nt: TGTGCCAGCAGTCACGCCAATGAGCAGTTCTTC
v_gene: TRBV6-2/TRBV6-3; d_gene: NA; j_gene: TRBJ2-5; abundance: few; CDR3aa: CASSYSWETQYF; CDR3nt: TGTGCCAGCAGTTACTCGTGGGAGACCCAGTACTTC
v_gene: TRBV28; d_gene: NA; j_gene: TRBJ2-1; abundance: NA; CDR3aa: CASSPLSYGNNEQFF; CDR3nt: TGTGCCAGCTCACCGCTTTCCTACGGGAACAATGAGCAGTTCTTC
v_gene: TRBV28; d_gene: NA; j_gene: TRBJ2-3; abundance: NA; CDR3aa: CASSPGGSTDTQYF; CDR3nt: TGTGCCAGCTCGCCCGGGGGTTCCACAGATACGCAGTATTTT
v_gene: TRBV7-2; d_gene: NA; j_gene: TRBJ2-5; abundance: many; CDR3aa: CASSLRSEPSGAETQYF; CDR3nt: TGTGCCAGCAGCTTAAGGTCGGAGCCGTCAGGAGCGGAGACCCAGTACTTC
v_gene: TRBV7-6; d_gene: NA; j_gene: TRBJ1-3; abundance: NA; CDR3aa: CASSPDTSLGNTIYF; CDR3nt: TGTGCCAGCAGCCCCGACACATCTCTAGGAAACACCATATATTTT
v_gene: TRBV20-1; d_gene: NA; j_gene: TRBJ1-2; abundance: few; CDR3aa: CSAISPGGSGGYTF; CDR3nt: TGCAGTGCTATTAGCCCCGGGGGATCGGGGGGCTACACCTTC
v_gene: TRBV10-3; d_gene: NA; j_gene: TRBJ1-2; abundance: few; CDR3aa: CAISSTEDYGYTF; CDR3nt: TGTGCCATCAGCTCGACAGAAGACTATGGCTACACCTTC
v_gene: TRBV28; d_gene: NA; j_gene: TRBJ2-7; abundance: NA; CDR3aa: CASSRSPYEQYF; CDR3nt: TGTGCCAGCAGCCGAAGTCCCTACGAGCAGTACTTC
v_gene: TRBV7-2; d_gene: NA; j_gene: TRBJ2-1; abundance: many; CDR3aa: CASSPNPQGRASHEQFF; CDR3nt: TGTGCCAGCAGCCCAAACCCTCAGGGGAGGGCCTCCCATGAGCAGTTCTTC
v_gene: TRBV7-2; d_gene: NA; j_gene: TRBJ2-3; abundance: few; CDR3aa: CASSLSSRGRTDTQYF; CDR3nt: TGTGCCAGCAGCTTAAGTTCGCGGGGGCGGACAGATACGCAGTATTTT
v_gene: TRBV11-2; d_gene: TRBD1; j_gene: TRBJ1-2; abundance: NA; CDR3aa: CASSFPRQGIGYGYTF; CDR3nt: TGTGCCAGCAGCTTCCCACGACAGGGGATCGGGTATGGCTACACCTTC
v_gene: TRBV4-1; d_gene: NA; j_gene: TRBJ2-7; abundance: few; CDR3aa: CASSGRSQGSYEQYF; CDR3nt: TGCGCCAGCAGCGGACGGAGCCAAGGGTCCTACGAGCAGTACTTC